This passage covers 9 T cell receptor beta chains from one sample sequenced in a study of CD4+ T cells in melanoma. Generated by immunoSEQ multiplex PCR, the TCRdb table keeps only in-frame clones and is missing some. Here the sample spans 110,000 to 150,000 clones, over 90% being singletons. All receptors come from a human donor with melanoma.

This clone counts as medium-sized (0.01 to 0.1%). The chain is built from TRBV5-1 and TRBJ1-1, with TRBD1 matching over 7 bases. Trimming removed 4 bases from V and 0 bases from J; junction bases left unmatched: 9. This CDR3 contains 16 residues. Per the germline V gene, CDR1 is SGHRS and CDR2 is YFSETQ. The CDR3 spells CASSPRRDSLNTEAFF. Here the CDR3 DNA reads TGCGCCAGCAGCCCCCGACGGGACAGCTTGAACACTGAAGCTTTCTTT.

The chain recombines TRBV5-1 with TRBJ2-2; possible D gene TRBD2, 5 bases. Trimming removed 9 bases at V and 1 base at J, with 16 bases between. Germline loops: CDR1 SGHRS, CDR2 YFSETQ. The CDR3 loop spans 15 amino acids. CDR3 in DNA: TGCGCCACCTCTACGAACGCGGGGAACACCGGGGAGCTGTTTTTT. This encodes CATSTNAGNTGELFF.

This chain joins TRBV11-2 and TRBJ2-1; the match to TRBD1 covers 10 bases. The CDR3 has 15 residues. CDR1 is SGHAT and CDR2 is FQNNGV in the germline V gene. J gave up 2 bases and V 5 bases, and 3 bases lay outside the gene matches. CDR3 sequence: CASSLGTGAYNEQFF. In nucleotides, the CDR3 is TGTGCCAGCAGCCTCGGGACAGGGGCCTACAATGAGCAGTTCTTC.

This clone was found once. The rearrangement links TRBV29-1 to TRBJ2-1; D may match TRBD1 or TRBD2 (6 bases each). The ends were cut back, 2 bases at V and 4 bases at J, with 18 bases in the middle. The V gene's germline CDR1 is SQVTM and CDR2 ANQGSEA. The CDR3 consists of 16 residues. The CDR3 region is CSVEHPTGALYNEQFF. Here the CDR3 DNA reads TGCAGCGTTGAACACCCCACGGGGGCCCTATACAATGAGCAGTTCTTC.

This chain joins TRBV10-1 and TRBJ2-4; 10 bases match TRBD1. Germline values: CDR1 WNHNN, CDR2 SYGVQD (reference sequence). Trimming at V came to 6 bases and at J to 0 bases, leaving 11 bases not matched to a gene. The CDR3 is 18 residues long. The CDR3 DNA sequence: TGCGCCAGCAGCCCCGGGACAGGGGAAGGGGTAGCCAAAAACATTCAGTACTTC. Translation: CASSPGTGEGVAKNIQYF.

Only a few counts were recorded for this clone. J is TRBJ2-1 and V is TRBV7-2, with 12 positions matching TRBD2. The V gene's germline CDR1 is SGHTA and CDR2 FQGNSA. The ends lost 4 bases at V and 5 bases at J; junction bases unmatched: 9. The CDR3 runs to 17 residues. CDR3 protein: CASSSTGTSGRDNEQFF. The CDR3 DNA reads as TGTGCCAGCAGCTCAACCGGGACTAGCGGGCGAGACAATGAGCAGTTCTTC.

The chain has TRBV2 and TRBJ1-2; the D gene is possibly TRBD1 (6 bases). Trimming left V 0 bases short and J 7 bases short, with 15 bases between. The CDR3 length is 15 residues. Germline V gene sequence: CDR1 SNHLY, CDR2 FYNNEI. DNA for the CDR3: TGTGCCAGCAGTGAAGCGCAGGAACAGGGCGCTGGCTACACCTTC. Protein: CASSEAQEQGAGYTF.

V is TRBV19 and J is TRBJ1-4; the D gene is possibly TRBD1 (5 bases). CDR1 and CDR2 (germline): LNHDA, SQIVND (reference sequence). This CDR3 has 14 amino acids. V lost 5 bases and J lost 5, with 12 bases in between. CDR3 nucleotides: TGTGCCAGTAGTCTCCAGGGATACAATGAAAAACTGTTTTTT. Its protein is CASSLQGYNEKLFF. Based on the CDR3 plus reference TRBV19 and TRBJ1-4, the full variable domain is DGGITQSPKYLFRKEGQNVTLSCEQNLNHDAMYWYRQDPGQGLRLIYYSQIVNDFQKGDIAEGYSVSREKKESFPLTVTSAQKNPTAFYLCASSLQGYNEKLFFGSGTQLSVL.

The gene calls are TRBV5-1 and TRBJ2-7; TRBD1 or TRBD2 may be the D gene (6 bases each). Trimming pared 3 bases from V and 2 bases from J, leaving 12 bases between. This CDR3 is 14 amino acids long. Germline CDR1 is SGHRS and CDR2 is YFSETQ. The CDR3 sequence: CASSSRGLTYEQYF. DNA of the CDR3: TGCGCCAGCAGCTCCAGGGGACTTACCTACGAGCAGTACTTC. Based on the CDR3 plus reference TRBV5-1 and TRBJ2-7, the full variable domain is KAGVTQTPRYLIKTRGQQVTLSCSPISGHRSVSWYQQTPGQGLQFLFEYFSETQRNKGNFPGRFSGRQFSNSRSEMNVSTLELGDSALYLCASSSRGLTYEQYFGPGTRLTVT.